Presented here are 31 T cell receptor beta chains from one specimen sequenced in a study of T cells in localized non-small cell lung cancer (dated by TCRdb to between 2020 and 2021). The library was produced with the immunoSEQ multiplex PCR assay. This immuneACCESS table, as held by TCRdb, lists in-frame sequences with V and J called but not all clones. Of the missing ones, under half trace to an unresolved V gene in checked studies; the others have no known cause. The sample contains about 78,000 clones, about four fifths of them found a single time. The biggest ten clones account for 2.8% of the sample. The sequences come from peripheral blood, collected before any cancer treatment. The receptors derive from a man aged 35 to 70 with stage I lung adenocarcinoma.

The chain carries TRBV11-2 and TRBJ2-7; D uncertain. The CDR3 consists of 13 residues. V lost 8 bases and J 1 base, leaving 12 bases between the germline ends. Looked up from germline, CDR1 is SGHAT and CDR2 is FQNNGV. The CDR3 is CASRKAVSYEQYF. The CDR3 nucleotides read TGTGCCAGCCGTAAGGCTGTTTCCTACGAGCAGTACTTC. Combining the CDR3 with reference TRBV11-2 and TRBJ2-7 gives the whole variable domain EAGVAQSPRYKIIEKRQSVAFWCNPISGHATLYWYQQILGQGPKLLIQFQNNGVVDDSQLPKDRFSAERLKGVDSTLKIQPAKLEDSAVYLCASRKAVSYEQYFGPGTRLTVT.

The rearrangement links TRBV2 to TRBJ1-1; D is ambiguous. The V end lost 4 bases, the J end lost 1 base, and 7 bases lay between the germline ends. There are 13 residues in the CDR3. CDR1 SNHLY and CDR2 FYNNEI come from the germline V gene. The CDR3 here is CASSGEPNTEAFF. For the CDR3, the DNA is TGTGCCAGCAGTGGTGAGCCGAACACTGAAGCTTTCTTT.

The chain is built from TRBV30 and TRBJ1-6; TRBD1 might be the D (6 bases). Germline CDR1 and CDR2: GTSNPN and SVGIG (reference sequence). V was trimmed by 3 bases and J by 7 bases, leaving 10 bases between them. This CDR3 has 13 residues. Here the CDR3 reads CAWSEGGNSPLHF. CDR3 DNA sequence: TGTGCCTGGAGCGAGGGGGGGAATTCACCCCTCCACTTT.

The chain employs TRBV28 and TRBJ1-1; D ambiguous. Germline V gene lookup returns CDR1 MDHEN and CDR2 SYDVKM. This CDR3 spans 11 amino acids. Trimming stripped 2 bases from V and 4 bases from J, with 2 bases between. CDR3 sequence (DNA): TGTGCCAGCAGTTTAATCACTGAAGCTTTCTTT. It encodes CASSLITEAFF. The whole variable domain, remainder taken from reference TRBV28 and TRBJ1-1, is DVKVTQSSRYLVKRTGEKVFLECVQDMDHENMFWYRQDPGLGLRLIYFSYDVKMKEKGDIPEGYSVSREKKERFSLILESASTNQTSMYLCASSLITEAFFGQGTRLTVV.

The chain employs TRBV4-3 and TRBJ2-7; unclear D gene. The V gene lost 8 bases and the J gene lost 3 bases, with 14 bases spanning the gap. The germline CDR1 and CDR2 sequences are LGHNA and YSLEER. This CDR3 spans 13 amino acids. The CDR3 here is CASAPAPGYEQYF. Here the CDR3 DNA reads TGCGCCAGCGCCCCAGCTCCTGGCTACGAGCAGTACTTC.

The rearrangement links TRBV11-2 to TRBJ2-7; D uncertain. This CDR3 comprises 12 residues. V was pared by 4 bases and J by 1 base, with 5 bases between. CDR1 is SGHAT, CDR2 FQNNGV, per germline. The CDR3 region is CASSYPSYEQYF. CDR3 DNA: TGTGCCAGCAGCTATCCATCCTACGAGCAGTACTTC.

This sequence joins TRBV5-1 and TRBJ2-7; 7 nucleotides match TRBD1. Germline V gene lookup returns CDR1 SGHRS and CDR2 YFSETQ. With V trimmed by 4 bases and J by 4 bases, 8 bases remained unmatched. This CDR3 is 14 amino acids long. The CDR3 is CASSTGQVQYEQYF. In DNA, the CDR3 is TGCGCCAGCAGCACTGGACAGGTCCAATACGAGCAGTACTTC.

The rearrangement joins TRBV5-4 to TRBJ1-4; D is possibly TRBD1 (5 bases). Germline assignment: CDR1 SGHNT and CDR2 YYREEE (reference sequence). Deletions cut 2 bases from V and 5 bases from J, with 7 bases between. This CDR3 has 13 residues. CDR3 sequence (DNA): TGTGCCAGCAGCTTCCGGGGGAATGAAAAACTGTTTTTT. This sequence encodes CASSFRGNEKLFF.

The table lists this clone with a count of one. The chain's CDR3 is CASSRGGGQPQHF. In nucleotides, the CDR3 is TGTGCCAGCAGCAGGGGGGGAGGACAGCCCCAGCATTTT. The genes are TRBV7-9 and TRBJ1-5; D is possibly TRBD1 (6 bases). The CDR3 is 13 amino acids. Trimming stripped 5 bases from V and 7 bases from J, with 12 bases between. Germline CDR1 is SEHNR and CDR2 is FQNEAQ (reference sequence). The variable domain in full, completed from reference TRBV7-9 and TRBJ1-5, reads DTGVSQNPRHKITKRGQNVTFRCDPISEHNRLYWYRQTLGQGPEFLTYFQNEAQLEKSRLLSDRFSAERPKGSFSTLEIQRTEQGDSAMYLCASSRGGGQPQHFGDGTRLSIL.

CDR3 in DNA: TGTGCCTGGAGTGGGGAGGGCTTGAACACTGAAGCTTTCTTT. Protein sequence: CAWSGEGLNTEAFF. The chain recombines TRBV30 with TRBJ1-1; D is uncertain. V was shortened by 1 base and J by 0 bases, with 9 bases between the two germline ends. The CDR3 runs to 14 residues. Germline V lookup: CDR1 GTSNPN, CDR2 SVGIG (reference sequence).

Only one count was recorded for this clone. This chain connects TRBV20-1 to TRBJ2-7, with unresolved D. The CDR3 totals 10 residues. V was clipped by 2 bases and J by 3 bases, with 2 bases between them. Germline CDR1 and CDR2: DFQATT and SNEGSKA (reference sequence). The CDR3 DNA reads as TGCAGTGCTAGAAGCTACGAGCAGTACTTC. Translation: CSARSYEQYF.

The rearrangement uses TRBV10-2 and TRBJ1-4; D is uncertain. V was cut by 2 bases and J by 3 bases, with 1 base left in between. CDR3 length: 12 residues. Germline-derived CDR1 and CDR2 are WSHSY and SAAADI. CDR3 protein: CASSEANEKLFF. The CDR3 DNA reads TGCGCCAGCAGTGAGGCTAATGAAAAACTGTTTTTT.

The chain combines TRBV6-6 with TRBJ2-5; no definite D call. The V gene's germline CDR1 is MNHNY and CDR2 SVGAGI (reference sequence). With 7 bases removed from V and 5 bases from J, the gap between germline ends came to 8 bases. The CDR3 totals 11 residues. The CDR3 is CASKLTETQYF. The CDR3 DNA is TGTGCCAGCAAACTTACGGAGACCCAGTACTTC.

The chain uses TRBV2 and TRBJ2-2, with 7 bases aligning to TRBD2. Trimming removed 7 bases from V and 4 bases from J; junction bases left unmatched: 12. Per germline, CDR1 SNHLY and CDR2 FYNNEI. The CDR3 extends over 16 amino acids. The CDR3 loop reads CASTGLGGRGTGELFF. In nucleotides, the CDR3 is TGTGCCAGCACCGGTTTGGGAGGGCGCGGCACCGGGGAGCTGTTTTTT.

The rearrangement links TRBV28 to TRBJ2-7, with 9 nucleotides matching TRBD2. V lost 10 bases and J lost 4; bases outside the gene matches: 8. The CDR3 runs to 13 residues. The germline CDR1 and CDR2 sequences are MDHEN and SYDVKM. The CDR3 loop is CATYSGSEYEQYF. The CDR3, as DNA: TGTGCCACCTATAGCGGGAGTGAATACGAGCAGTACTTC.

The V and J genes are TRBV7-6 and TRBJ1-6; D is perhaps TRBD1 (5 bases). CDR3 size: 14 residues. Looked up from germline, CDR1 is SGHVS and CDR2 is FNYEAQ. Between the trimmed V and J ends, which lost 5 bases and 10 bases, there was a span of 15 bases. The CDR3 DNA reads TGTGCCAGCAGCCAAGCAGGGTACGGGTCACCCCTCCACTTT. Translating gives CASSQAGYGSPLHF.

V usage is TRBV4-1 and J usage is TRBJ2-7; weak D call: TRBD1 (6 bases). Germline loops: CDR1 MGHRA, CDR2 YSYEKL. Trimming took 1 base from V and 7 from J, leaving 20 bases between them. This CDR3 has 16 residues. CDR3 bases: TGCGCCAGCAGCCAAGGTCCCGACAGGCTCTTTTTTGAGCAGTACTTC. Its translation: CASSQGPDRLFFEQYF.

The rearrangement joins TRBV10-3 to TRBJ1-2; D uncertain. The germline V gene has CDR1 ENHRY and CDR2 SYGVKD. There are 13 residues in the CDR3. The V end lost 0 bases, the J end lost 6 bases, and 8 bases lay between the germline ends. CDR3 loop: CAISESTFHGYTF. CDR3 in DNA: TGTGCCATCAGTGAGTCAACCTTCCATGGCTACACCTTC.

In this sample, this clone turned up once. The chain combines TRBV5-5 with TRBJ1-2, with D perhaps matching TRBD1 (6 bases). This CDR3 is built from 15 residues. The germline gives CDR1 SGHKS, CDR2 YYEKEE (reference sequence). V was trimmed by 1 base and J by 0 bases, leaving 10 bases between them. CDR3 sequence reads: CASSLTGIANYGYTF. The CDR3 DNA is TGTGCCAGCAGCTTGACAGGGATAGCTAACTATGGCTACACCTTC.

The V and J genes are TRBV21-1 and TRBJ2-7; the D call of TRBD2 is as the table states it, not checked on the DNA. TRBV21-1 is recorded as a pseudogene. There are 18 residues in the CDR3. CDR3 in amino acids: CASPNRGGYPRKTYEQYF. The CDR3 DNA is TGTGCCAGCCCAAATCGAGGAGGCTACCCCCGAAAAACCTACGAGCAGTACTTC.

V gene TRBV4-1 combines with J gene TRBJ2-4; D gene unclear. Trimming took off 0 bases at V and 4 bases at J, with 10 bases between the two ends. Germline values: CDR1 MGHRA, CDR2 YSYEKL. This CDR3 is built from 15 residues. The CDR3 sequence: CASSQDPQNKNIQYF. DNA for the CDR3: TGCGCCAGCAGCCAAGATCCACAGAATAAAAACATTCAGTACTTC.

J is TRBJ2-3 and V is TRBV7-9, with 12 positions matching TRBD2. V gave up 3 bases and J gave up 6 bases; unmatched junction bases: 1. The CDR3 loop spans 14 amino acids. The germline gives CDR1 SEHNR, CDR2 FQNEAQ (reference sequence). The CDR3 DNA sequence: TGTGCCAGCAGCTTCGGACTAGCGGGGGATACGCAGTATTTT. This encodes CASSFGLAGDTQYF. Filled out from reference TRBV7-9 and TRBJ2-3, the complete variable domain reads DTGVSQNPRHKITKRGQNVTFRCDPISEHNRLYWYRQTLGQGPEFLTYFQNEAQLEKSRLLSDRFSAERPKGSFSTLEIQRTEQGDSAMYLCASSFGLAGDTQYFGPGTRLTVL.

This clone was seen once. J is TRBJ1-2 and V is TRBV6-5, with TRBD1 as a possible D gene (6 bases). In germline, CDR1 is MNHEY, CDR2 SVGAGI. The CDR3 consists of 15 residues. The germline V and J ends were trimmed by 2 bases and 4 bases, with 14 bases remaining between them. Written as DNA, the CDR3 is TGTGCCAGCAGTTACCGTGGGGGGGCAGGCTATGGCTACACCTTC. Translated, it gives CASSYRGGAGYGYTF.

This clone came up a few times. This chain uses TRBV30 with TRBJ2-7, with 7 positions matching TRBD1. The CDR3 extends over 13 amino acids. Trimming cost V 3 bases and J 2 bases; bases outside gene matches: 4. Germline V CDR1 and CDR2: GTSNPN, SVGIG (reference sequence). The CDR3 is CAWRGQLTYEQYF. The CDR3 DNA reads as TGTGCCTGGAGGGGACAGCTGACCTACGAGCAGTACTTC.

The chain carries TRBV5-5 and TRBJ2-7, with D maybe TRBD1 (6 bases). Trimming shortened V by 4 bases and J by 0 bases, and 14 bases separated the two germline ends. The CDR3 contains 15 residues. Germline values: CDR1 SGHKS, CDR2 YYEKEE (reference sequence). CDR3 residues: CASSPDRPPSYEQYF. The CDR3 bases are TGTGCCAGCAGCCCCGACAGGCCCCCCTCCTACGAGCAGTACTTC.

The rearrangement uses TRBV19 and TRBJ1-2; 12 bases align to TRBD1. Trimming took 5 bases from V and 4 from J; bases not matched to a gene: 11. The CDR3 loop spans 17 amino acids. Germline CDR1 LNHDA, CDR2 SQIVND (reference sequence). Here the CDR3 DNA reads TGTGCCAGTAGTGCTCGGGACAGGGGGCGAAGCTTCTATGGCTACACCTTC. Its protein is CASSARDRGRSFYGYTF. Complete variable domain (other parts from reference TRBV19 and TRBJ1-2): DGGITQSPKYLFRKEGQNVTLSCEQNLNHDAMYWYRQDPGQGLRLIYYSQIVNDFQKGDIAEGYSVSREKKESFPLTVTSAQKNPTAFYLCASSARDRGRSFYGYTFGSGTRLTVV.

The rearrangement joins TRBV29-1 to TRBJ2-2, with 7 bases aligning to TRBD2. V gave up 5 bases and J gave up 2 bases; unmatched junction bases: 17. There are 18 residues in the CDR3. The germline CDR1 and CDR2 sequences are SQVTM and ANQGSEA. Here the CDR3 reads CSVSAGVGRQGNTGELFF. Written as DNA, the CDR3 is TGCAGCGTTTCCGCGGGGGTAGGACGCCAGGGAAACACCGGGGAGCTGTTTTTT.

The V gene is TRBV7-9, the J gene TRBJ2-1; 13 bases line up with TRBD2. V shed 4 bases, J shed 8 bases, and the junction held 8 bases outside the gene matches. The length of the CDR3 is 16 residues. Germline CDR1 SEHNR, CDR2 FQNEAQ (reference sequence). CDR3 sequence: CASSSGLAGVADEQFF. In nucleotides, the CDR3 is TGTGCCAGCAGCTCCGGACTAGCGGGAGTAGCAGATGAGCAGTTCTTC.

The V and J genes are TRBV21-1 and TRBJ2-6; no DNA check was done on the table's D call, TRBD2. TRBV21-1 is a listed pseudogene. The CDR3 spans 21 residues. In DNA, the CDR3 is TGTGCCAGCAGCTCCCGGGGGGGAAGAGGTCCGTGGAGATCCGGGGCCAACGTCCTGACTTTC. This encodes CASSSRGGRGPWRSGANVLTF.

This rearrangement joins TRBV5-1 to TRBJ2-3, with unresolved D. The germline V and J ends were trimmed by 3 bases and 4 bases, with 9 bases remaining between them. Germline V lookup: CDR1 SGHRS, CDR2 YFSETQ. The CDR3 runs 13 residues. The chain's CDR3 is CASSSGSADTQYF. CDR3 DNA sequence: TGCGCCAGCAGCTCTGGCTCCGCAGATACGCAGTATTTT.

This clone has only a few counts. CDR3 coding DNA: TGTGCCAGCAGCTTAGAGGGCGTAGCGGGAGTCGAAGAGACCCAGTACTTC. This encodes CASSLEGVAGVEETQYF. The genes are TRBV11-2 and TRBJ2-5; 9 nucleotides agree with TRBD2. This CDR3 contains 17 residues. The V gene's germline CDR1 is SGHAT and CDR2 FQNNGV. V lost 0 bases, J lost 3 bases, and 8 bases stayed unmatched.